These T cell receptor beta chains were read from a single sample in a study of blood T cell repertoires in COVID-19. Libraries were prepared by immunoSEQ multiplex PCR; TCRdb keeps only in-frame clonotypes and omits some of them. The table shows fewer than 350,000 clones, with 86% occurring only once. The sequenced sample was peripheral blood. Receptors originate from a woman under 40 with COVID-19, enrolled during active disease. CDR3s include the opening cysteine and the closing phenylalanine or tryptophan. Each record gives: D gene, CDR3 length, J gene, V gene, clone size, CDR3 DNA, CDR3 protein. D genes are given only for firm matches. The size entry is marked missing in some rows and otherwise reads once, few, many or a size class.

TRBD1 | 14 | TRBJ2-7 | TRBV5-1 | . | TGCGCCAGCAGCTTGACAGGGGCCTCCTACGAGCAGTACTTC | CASSLTGASYEQYF
. | 15 | TRBJ1-5 | TRBV5-6 | . | TGTGCCAGCAGGCGGCTAGGGGCTAGCAATCAGCCCCAGCATTTT | CASRRLGASNQPQHF
TRBD2 | 17 | TRBJ2-3 | TRBV6-2/TRBV6-3 | . | TGTGCCAGCAGTTACTCCCCGGCTAGCGGGGAAGCAGATACGCAGTATTTT | CASSYSPASGEADTQYF
. | 13 | TRBJ2-3 | TRBV28 | . | TGTGCCAGCCGCCTGAGGGGCACAGATACGCAGTATTTT | CASRLRGTDTQYF
. | 17 | TRBJ1-5 | TRBV7-9 | . | TGTGCCAGCAGCTTAGCGGGACCCACAGGGATCTATCAGCCCCAGCATTTT | CASSLAGPTGIYQPQHF
TRBD2 | 14 | TRBJ2-7 | TRBV9 | once | TGTGCCAGCAGTTTCGGGGGGACGACCTACGAGCAGTACTTC | CASSFGGTTYEQYF
TRBD1 | 16 | TRBJ1-5 | TRBV7-9 | . | TGTGCCAGCAGCGGTACAGGGGTTGGGAGCAATCAGCCCCAGCATTTT | CASSGTGVGSNQPQHF
TRBD1 | 15 | TRBJ2-7 | TRBV4-1 | . | TGCGCCAGCAGCCTAACTAGGGACAGGGGCCACGAGCAGTACTTC | CASSLTRDRGHEQYF
. | 11 | TRBJ2-5 | TRBV6-5 | . | TGTGCCAGCTACGAACAGGGGACCCAGTACTTC | CASYEQGTQYF
. | 13 | TRBJ2-7 | TRBV2 | once | TGTGCCAGCAGTGAAGATTTAGGAGACGAGCAGTACTTC | CASSEDLGDEQYF
TRBD2 | 15 | TRBJ2-3 | TRBV6-1 | few | TGTGCCAGCAGTGAACTAGCGGGGGGGCCAGATACGCAGTATTTT | CASSELAGGPDTQYF
. | 12 | TRBJ2-7 | TRBV11-2 | . | TGTGCCAGCAGCCGGACACGGGCCCAGCAGTACTTC | CASSRTRAQQYF
. | 13 | TRBJ2-1 | TRBV7-9 | . | TGTGCCAGCAGCTCGTGGGGGGTCGATGAGCAGTTCTTC | CASSSWGVDEQFF
. | 18 | TRBJ2-2 | TRBV21-1 | . | TGTGCCAGCAGCGGAGCGACAGGGTGGGCCACGAACACCGGGGAGCTGTTTTTT | CASSGATGWATNTGELFF
. | 14 | TRBJ2-2 | TRBV29-1 | . | TGCAGCGCCGCGCCAGGGGGGTACACCGGGGAGCTGTTTTTT | CSAAPGGYTGELFF
. | 13 | TRBJ2-7 | TRBV10-2 | . | TGCGCCAGCAGTGTGGACACAGACTACGAGCAGTACTTC | CASSVDTDYEQYF
TRBD1 | 16 | TRBJ1-1 | TRBV15 | . | TGTGCCACCAGCAGGACTGTAAACAGGGGATACCCTGAAGCTTTCTTT | CATSRTVNRGYPEAFF
TRBD1 | 16 | TRBJ2-7 | TRBV5-1 | few | TGCGCCAGCAGCTCGTGGGGAGGGGACAGGGACTACGAGCAGTACTTC | CASSSWGGDRDYEQYF
TRBD1 | 13 | TRBJ2-7 | TRBV13 | . | TGTGCCAGCAGCTTACTAACAGGGGGCGAGCAGTACTTC | CASSLLTGGEQYF
TRBD1 | 15 | TRBJ2-7 | TRBV27 | . | TGTGCCAGCAGTTTGGCGACAGGGGCCTCCTACGAGCAGTACTTC | CASSLATGASYEQYF
. | 17 | TRBJ2-3 | TRBV5-6 | . | TGTGCCAGCAGCTGGGGGGTGTCGGGCGATACTATGGATACGCAGTATTTT | CASSWGVSGDTMDTQYF
. | 16 | TRBJ1-1 | TRBV6-5 | few | TGTGCCAGCAGTTACAAGGGAGGACTCAGGAACACTGAAGCTTTCTTT | CASSYKGGLRNTEAFF
TRBD1 | 15 | TRBJ2-2 | TRBV18 | . | TGTGCCAGCTCACTTGGGACAGTGAACACCGGGGAGCTGTTTTTT | CASSLGTVNTGELFF
. | 12 | TRBJ2-2 | TRBV6-5 | . | TGTGCCAGCAAGGCCCCTAGCGGGGAGCTGTTTTTT | CASKAPSGELFF
TRBD1 | 13 | TRBJ2-7 | TRBV6-5 | . | TGTGCCAGCACGACAGGGGATAACTACGAGCAGTACTTC | CASTTGDNYEQYF
TRBD2 | 15 | TRBJ2-5 | TRBV29-1 | . | TGCAGCGGGGGGGGTGTCGGCGGGTACCAAGAGACCCAGTACTTC | CSGGGVGGYQETQYF
. | 14 | TRBJ2-3 | TRBV19 | . | TGTGCCAGTAGTATTAGGGACTTCACAGATACGCAGTATTTT | CASSIRDFTDTQYF
TRBD1 | 17 | TRBJ2-1 | TRBV12-5 | few | TGTGCTAGTGGTTTGCCAAGACCGGGACAGGGAGGCAATGAGCAGTTCTTC | CASGLPRPGQGGNEQFF
TRBD1 | 14 | TRBJ2-5 | TRBV19 | . | TGTGCCAGTAGTACCGGGACAGGGAGGGGGACCCAGTACTTC | CASSTGTGRGTQYF
. | 13 | TRBJ1-1 | TRBV15 | . | TGTGCCACCAGCAGGGACTTGAACACTGAAGCTTTCTTT | CATSRDLNTEAFF
TRBD1 | 14 | TRBJ2-7 | TRBV5-1 | . | TGCGCCAGCAGCCCGGGGGACAGGGTCTACGAGCAGTACTTC | CASSPGDRVYEQYF
TRBD1 | 12 | TRBJ2-7 | TRBV29-1 | . | TGCAGCGCGGGGACAGTCAGCTACGAGCAGTACTTC | CSAGTVSYEQYF
TRBD1 | 18 | TRBJ2-1 | TRBV11-2 | . | TGTGCCAGCAGCCATCCAAAGTCGACAGGGGGCGAAGGACGGGAGCAGTTCTTC | CASSHPKSTGGEGREQFF
TRBD2 | 15 | TRBJ2-1 | TRBV28 | . | TGTGCCAGCAGGCGTAGCGGGGGTTCCTACAATGAGCAGTTCTTC | CASRRSGGSYNEQFF
TRBD2 | 15 | TRBJ2-7 | TRBV6-1 | once | TGTGCCAGCAGTGAACCACCGGGGGGTACTTACGAGCAGTACTTC | CASSEPPGGTYEQYF
. | 15 | TRBJ1-3 | TRBV5-1 | . | TGCGCCAGTCACGAGGGCATTTTCTCTGGAAACACCATATATTTT | CASHEGIFSGNTIYF
. | 11 | TRBJ2-1 | TRBV24-1 | . | TGTGCCACCAGTGACAACAATGAGCAGTTCTTC | CATSDNNEQFF
TRBD1 | 12 | TRBJ2-7 | TRBV10-3 | . | TGTGCCATCCGGGACAGAGAATACGAGCAGTACTTC | CAIRDREYEQYF
. | 11 | TRBJ1-1 | TRBV6-5 | . | TGTGCCAGCAGTCCGTACACTGAAGCTTTCTTT | CASSPYTEAFF
. | 14 | TRBJ1-4 | TRBV3-1/TRBV3-2 | . | TGTGCCAGCAGCCATCTAGCAACTAATGAAAAACTGTTTTTT | CASSHLATNEKLFF
TRBD1 | 15 | TRBJ2-3 | TRBV13 | . | TGTGCCAGCAGCTTAGAGCAGGGGGCCGCAGATACGCAGTATTTT | CASSLEQGAADTQYF
. | 17 | TRBJ2-7 | TRBV10-3 | . | TGTGCCATCAGTGAGTATTATGACGCAGGTCTCCTCTACGAGCAGTACTTC | CAISEYYDAGLLYEQYF
TRBD1 | 13 | TRBJ2-7 | TRBV7-2 | . | TGTGCCAGCAGCCCCGGGACAGGGCCCGAGCAGTACTTC | CASSPGTGPEQYF